Shown below are 2 T cell receptor beta chains from a single sample sequenced in a study of T-cell reconstitution after alpha-beta-depleted transplantation in children. The TCRbeta library was prepared with unique molecular identifiers. TCRdb reanalysed the PCR reads using MiXCR and keeps one entry per CDR3 protein. The profile covers 450,000 to 600,000 distinct CDR3 sequences, with 10% to 15% appearing a single time and 2.2% taken by the ten largest. The sample in question was PBMCs, mostly from graft donor cells, obtained 360 days after TCRalphabeta/CD19-depleted stem cell transplant. The origin of the receptors is a male patient younger than 18 who had a stem cell transplant for acute myeloid leukemia, so the T cells may come from the graft donor.

This clonotype was seen at least ten times. The chain employs TRBV29-1 and TRBJ2-5; D ambiguous. Germline assignment: CDR1 SQVTM and CDR2 ANQGSEA. V was trimmed by 1 base and J by 4 bases, leaving 13 bases between them. This CDR3 is 14 amino acids long. The DNA for the CDR3 is TGCAGCGTTGAAGGCAGGTCGATGGGAGAGACCCAGTACTTC. Translated, it gives CSVEGRSMGETQYF.

This clonotype was counted a few times. The V gene is TRBV2, the J gene TRBJ2-7, with 7 bases identical to TRBD2. This CDR3 has 15 amino acids. V lost 0 bases to trimming and J lost 2 bases; unmatched junction nucleotides: 4. Germline V gene data show CDR1 as SNHLY and CDR2 as FYNNEI. CDR3 bases: TGTGCCAGCAGTGAAGCTGATCTAGCGGCCTACGAGCAGTACTTC. Protein: CASSEADLAAYEQYF.